This passage covers 29 T cell receptor beta chains from one sample sequenced in a study of beta chain features in type 1 diabetes. Expressed TCRB transcripts got sequenced, as all isolated RNA was reverse transcribed. Libraries were prepared by immunoSEQ multiplex PCR; TCRdb keeps only in-frame clonotypes and omits some of them. The sample has fewer than 900,000 clones; about 17% are singletons. The source material was naive CD4+ T cells from blood. All receptors derive from a woman aged 18-29 years in good health.

There are a few counts of this clone. The chain is built from TRBV19 and TRBJ2-1; 9 positions match TRBD2. The CDR3 is 14 residues long. Germline V lookup: CDR1 LNHDA, CDR2 SQIVND (reference sequence). After removal of 5 bases from V and 10 bases from J, the junction contained 9 bases not matched to a gene. For the CDR3, the DNA is TGTGCCAGTAGTCGGACGCGGGAGGGCGGGGAGCAGTTCTTC. Residues: CASSRTREGGEQFF.

The genes are TRBV27 and TRBJ1-1; maybe TRBD1 (5 bases). The CDR3 runs 15 residues. The ends were cut back, 4 bases at V and 4 bases at J, with 16 bases in the middle. The germline V gene encodes CDR1 MNHEY and CDR2 SMNVEV (reference sequence). The DNA for the CDR3 is TGTGCCAGCAGTTATAGGGACGATCCCCTCACTGAAGCTTTCTTT. It translates to CASSYRDDPLTEAFF.

This clone came up a few times. The rearrangement joins TRBV19 to TRBJ2-5, with 8 positions matching TRBD1. CDR3 length equals 15 residues. Germline V lookup: CDR1 LNHDA, CDR2 SQIVND (reference sequence). With V trimmed by 6 bases and J by 7 bases, 13 bases remained unmatched. The DNA of the CDR3 is TGTGCCAGTAGACCCCGCGGCAGGGGGCTTGTGACCCAGTACTTC. This codes for CASRPRGRGLVTQYF.

This clone has just a few counts. The chain joins TRBV15 to TRBJ1-5, with TRBD1 as a possible D gene (5 bases). The length of the CDR3 is 14 residues. Looked up from germline, CDR1 is LNHNV and CDR2 is YYDKDF (reference sequence). V lost 0 bases and J 6 bases, leaving 9 bases between the germline ends. In DNA, the CDR3 is TGTGCCACCAGCAGAGATCTAGACAGTCAGCCCCAGCATTTT. Translated, it gives CATSRDLDSQPQHF.

The chain combines TRBV6-5 with TRBJ2-3; TRBD2 matches at 10 bases. CDR3 length: 15 amino acids. Germline V gives CDR1 MNHEY, CDR2 SVGAGI. Trimming at V came to 5 bases and at J to 4 bases, leaving 6 bases not matched to a gene. Here the CDR3 reads CASSTRLAGPDTQYF. The CDR3 DNA reads as TGTGCCAGCAGTACCCGACTAGCGGGCCCAGATACGCAGTATTTT.

This clone was picked up one time. The gene calls are TRBV2 and TRBJ1-5; 9 bases are shared with TRBD1. The germline V gene has CDR1 SNHLY and CDR2 FYNNEI. The CDR3 runs 16 residues. With 8 bases clipped from V and 6 bases from J, the junction kept 14 bases outside the gene matches. CDR3 region: CASLFGGTGRGQPQHF. CDR3 coding DNA: TGTGCCAGCCTTTTTGGAGGGACAGGGCGAGGTCAGCCCCAGCATTTT.

The chain recombines TRBV2 with TRBJ2-7; D call uncertain. Germline V lookup: CDR1 SNHLY, CDR2 FYNNEI. The CDR3 length is 15 residues. V shed 4 bases and J shed 9 bases, with 22 bases lying between them. This CDR3 is CASSVRPVSASVQYF. The DNA of the CDR3 is TGTGCCAGCAGTGTTCGTCCAGTATCGGCGAGCGTGCAGTACTTC. Variable domain in full (rest from reference TRBV2 and TRBJ2-7): EPEVTQTPSHQVTQMGQEVILRCVPISNHLYFYWYRQILGQKVEFLVSFYNNEISEKSEIFDDQFSVERPDGSNFTLKIRSTKLEDSAMYFCASSVRPVSASVQYFGPGTRLTVT.

This clone occurred a few times. This sequence joins TRBV7-2 and TRBJ1-2; D perhaps matches TRBD1 (5 bases). The germline V and J ends were trimmed by 5 bases and 8 bases, with 24 bases remaining between them. The CDR3 loop spans 16 amino acids. Germline V CDR1 and CDR2: SGHTA, FQGNSA. CDR3 bases: TGTGCCAGCAGCCCCCGACACGAGACAGTCATCCCAGGCTACACCTTC. Amino acids: CASSPRHETVIPGYTF.

This chain connects TRBV15 to TRBJ2-7; a weak D match, TRBD2 (5 bases). There are 15 residues in the CDR3. V shed 2 bases and J shed 7 bases, with 18 bases lying between them. Looked up from germline, CDR1 is LNHNV and CDR2 is YYDKDF (reference sequence). The DNA of the CDR3 is TGTGCCACCAGCAGATACCGGACTTCCCTCGGAGAGCAGTACTTC. This sequence encodes CATSRYRTSLGEQYF.

The V and J genes are TRBV25-1 and TRBJ2-3; possible D gene TRBD2, 6 bases. This CDR3 comprises 17 residues. Germline CDR1 reads MGHDK; CDR2 reads SYGVNS. Trimming pared 4 bases from V and 2 bases from J, leaving 19 bases between. The CDR3 region is CASSGEWGEMHTDTQYF. The CDR3 coding sequence is TGTGCCAGCAGTGGTGAATGGGGGGAGATGCACACAGATACGCAGTATTTT.

The gene calls are TRBV5-5 and TRBJ2-2; the D is unclear. Germline CDR1 and CDR2: SGHKS and YYEKEE (reference sequence). The CDR3 is 15 residues long. Trimming took 6 bases from V and 4 from J, leaving 16 bases between them. CDR3 nucleotide sequence: TGTGCCAGCACCTTTACTTGGGGTTTCACCGGGGAGCTGTTTTTT. It codes for CASTFTWGFTGELFF.

The sample holds a few counts of this clone. The chain couples TRBV29-1 to TRBJ2-7, with 8 bases fitting TRBD2. The CDR3 is made up of 15 amino acids. CDR1 and CDR2 from the germline V gene are SQVTM and ANQGSEA. With 5 bases clipped from V and 3 bases from J, the junction kept 12 bases outside the gene matches. The CDR3 sequence is CSVLGRGREDYEQYF. The DNA of the CDR3 is TGCAGCGTTTTGGGGCGAGGGCGGGAGGACTACGAGCAGTACTTC.

In its sample, this clone was seen a few times. This chain links TRBV9 with TRBJ1-2; unclear D gene. Germline CDR1 is SGDLS and CDR2 is YYNGEE. This CDR3 has 13 amino acids. V was trimmed by 4 bases and J by 7 bases, leaving 14 bases between them. CDR3 sequence (DNA): TGTGCCAGCAGCCTGGACGTTCGGGGTGGCTACACCTTC. It is translated as CASSLDVRGGYTF.

Note on this clone: The sample has other DNA sequences that encode this CDR3 too. J is TRBJ2-5 and V is TRBV5-1, with D possibly being TRBD2 (6 bases). The length of the CDR3 is 14 residues. Trimming stripped 0 bases from V and 2 bases from J, with 8 bases between. Germline CDR1 reads SGHRS; CDR2 reads YFSETQ. The CDR3 is CASSLGSGQETQYF. For the CDR3, the DNA is TGCGCCAGCAGCTTGGGGAGCGGGCAAGAGACCCAGTACTTC.

Remarks on this clone: The junction does not match germline at one end; this may be a read error. The same CDR3 arises from other DNA sequences in this sample as well. J is TRBJ2-2 and V is TRBV6-5; D perhaps matches TRBD2 (5 bases). The germline CDR1 and CDR2 sequences are MNHEY and SVGAGI. The CDR3 extends over 14 amino acids. The CDR3 here is CASSLASFTGELFF. The CDR3 coding sequence is TGTGCCAGCAGCCTGGCTAGCTTCACCGGGGAGCTTTTTTTT.

The chain links TRBV5-4 to TRBJ2-1; no firm D call. Germline CDR1 reads SGHNT; CDR2 reads YYREEE (reference sequence). V was shortened by 4 bases and J by 0 bases, with 17 bases between the two germline ends. The CDR3 spans 17 residues. In DNA form, the CDR3 reads TGTGCCAGCAGCCAGGACCCTCTCCGGAGCTCCTACAATGAGCAGTTCTTC. Encoded protein: CASSQDPLRSSYNEQFF.

This clone was seen only a few times. V gene TRBV5-1 combines with J gene TRBJ2-1; tentative D call: TRBD2 (5 bases). Trimming left V 2 bases short and J 0 bases short, with 6 bases between. This CDR3 has 14 amino acids. Germline V gene sequence: CDR1 SGHRS, CDR2 YFSETQ. CDR3 nucleotide sequence: TGCGCCAGCAGCTTTCGGGACTCCTACAATGAGCAGTTCTTC. It encodes CASSFRDSYNEQFF.

This clone appeared a few times. The chain employs TRBV15 and TRBJ2-3, with unresolved D. The germline V gene has CDR1 LNHNV and CDR2 YYDKDF (reference sequence). Trimming took 0 bases from V and 1 from J, leaving 8 bases between them. CDR3 length: 15 residues. The CDR3 loop reads CATSRDLTGTDTQYF. The CDR3 coding sequence is TGTGCCACCAGCAGAGATCTGACCGGCACAGATACGCAGTATTTT.

The chain couples TRBV19 to TRBJ2-1; TRBD2 aligns across 7 bases. J was trimmed by 4 bases and V by 3 bases; bases with no gene match: 9. Germline V lookup: CDR1 LNHDA, CDR2 SQIVND (reference sequence). This CDR3 has 16 amino acids. For the CDR3, the DNA is TGTGCCAGTAGTATGGACGCTAGCGGTGCTTACAATGAGCAGTTCTTC. Its protein product is CASSMDASGAYNEQFF.

The rearrangement links TRBV15 to TRBJ2-2, with unresolved D. Trimming pared 0 bases from V and 3 bases from J, leaving 8 bases between. The CDR3 is made up of 15 amino acids. CDR1 is LNHNV and CDR2 is YYDKDF in the germline V gene (reference sequence). CDR3 sequence (DNA): TGTGCCACCAGCAGAGATAGGACCTACACCGGGGAGCTGTTTTTT. Encoded protein: CATSRDRTYTGELFF.

The chain uses TRBV19 and TRBJ1-2; D not resolved. V was cut by 7 bases and J by 1 base, with 10 bases left in between. The germline V gene has CDR1 LNHDA and CDR2 SQIVND (reference sequence). The CDR3 consists of 13 residues. The CDR3 region has the DNA TGTGCCAGTACCTCGGGATATAACTATGGCTACACCTTC. Its protein product is CASTSGYNYGYTF.

The chain recombines TRBV6-1 with TRBJ2-2; D unresolved. V lost 5 bases to trimming and J lost 7 bases, with 11 bases between them. Germline CDR1 reads MNHNS; CDR2 reads SASEGT. The CDR3 length is 13 residues. CDR3 nucleotide sequence: TGTGCCAGCAGTTTTTTGGGGAACGGGGAGCTGTTTTTT. This gives the protein CASSFLGNGELFF.

This clone has only a few counts. The J gene is TRBJ2-2, the V gene TRBV5-1; TRBD1 aligns across 11 bases. V trimming: 0 bases; J trimming: 5 bases; junction bases outside the gene matches: 6. Per germline, CDR1 SGHRS and CDR2 YFSETQ. The CDR3 contains 17 residues. Here the CDR3 reads CASSLAPGTGGTGELFF. DNA for the CDR3: TGCGCCAGCAGCTTGGCCCCTGGGACAGGGGGGACCGGGGAGCTGTTTTTT.

The rearrangement links TRBV4-2 to TRBJ1-5; D may be TRBD1 (5 bases). V lost 1 base, J lost 4 bases, and 14 bases lay in between. The germline V gene has CDR1 LGHNA and CDR2 YNFKEQ. This CDR3 contains 16 residues. CDR3 protein: CASSQGFQGPNQPQHF. The CDR3 DNA follows: TGTGCCAGCAGCCAAGGGTTCCAGGGCCCAAATCAGCCCCAGCATTTT.

This rearrangement joins TRBV7-2 to TRBJ2-7; 9 nucleotides line up with TRBD1. Germline V gene lookup returns CDR1 SGHTA and CDR2 FQGNSA. The CDR3 length is 13 residues. Trimming removed 5 bases from V and 6 bases from J; junction bases left unmatched: 5. The CDR3 loop reads CASSITDRGEQYF. The CDR3 DNA follows: TGTGCCAGCAGCATAACGGACAGGGGCGAGCAGTACTTC. Variable domain in full (rest from reference TRBV7-2 and TRBJ2-7): GAGVSQSPSNKVTEKGKDVELRCDPISGHTALYWYRQSLGQGLEFLIYFQGNSAPDKSGLPSDRFSAERTGGSVSTLTIQRTQQEDSAVYLCASSITDRGEQYFGPGTRLTVT.

There are a few counts of this clone. The chain is built from TRBV15 and TRBJ2-2; D is uncertain. Between the trimmed V and J ends, which lost 4 bases and 6 bases, there was a span of 18 bases. The CDR3 consists of 16 residues. Germline CDR1 reads LNHNV; CDR2 reads YYDKDF (reference sequence). The DNA for the CDR3 is TGTGCCACCAGCAAAGGGCAAGCTAGAGGCGCCGGGGAGCTGTTTTTT. Translation gives CATSKGQARGAGELFF.

The genes are TRBV6-6 and TRBJ1-1; the D is unclear. CDR1 is MNHNY, CDR2 SVGAGI, per germline (reference sequence). Between the trimmed V and J ends, which lost 8 bases and 1 base, there was a span of 2 bases. This CDR3 contains 10 residues. CDR3 region: CASGNTEAFF. CDR3 nucleotide sequence: TGTGCCAGCGGGAACACTGAAGCTTTCTTT.

The chain combines TRBV12-5 with TRBJ2-5, with TRBD2 identical over 14 bases. Germline V gene data show CDR1 as LGHNT and CDR2 as FRNRAP. This CDR3 is built from 16 residues. The junction had 7 bases not matched to a gene; V was cut back by 6 bases and J by 4 bases. CDR3 coding DNA: TGTGCTAGTGGCCAAGGACTAGCGGGAGGTATAGAGACCCAGTACTTC. This codes for CASGQGLAGGIETQYF.

Here the CDR3 reads CASSLNQGRDEQFF. CDR3 bases: TGTGCCAGCAGCTTAAATCAGGGTCGAGATGAGCAGTTCTTC. The rearrangement uses TRBV7-2 and TRBJ2-1, with D perhaps matching TRBD1 (5 bases). The ends were cut back, 2 bases at V and 8 bases at J, with 13 bases in the middle. The CDR3 consists of 14 residues. The germline gives CDR1 SGHTA, CDR2 FQGNSA.